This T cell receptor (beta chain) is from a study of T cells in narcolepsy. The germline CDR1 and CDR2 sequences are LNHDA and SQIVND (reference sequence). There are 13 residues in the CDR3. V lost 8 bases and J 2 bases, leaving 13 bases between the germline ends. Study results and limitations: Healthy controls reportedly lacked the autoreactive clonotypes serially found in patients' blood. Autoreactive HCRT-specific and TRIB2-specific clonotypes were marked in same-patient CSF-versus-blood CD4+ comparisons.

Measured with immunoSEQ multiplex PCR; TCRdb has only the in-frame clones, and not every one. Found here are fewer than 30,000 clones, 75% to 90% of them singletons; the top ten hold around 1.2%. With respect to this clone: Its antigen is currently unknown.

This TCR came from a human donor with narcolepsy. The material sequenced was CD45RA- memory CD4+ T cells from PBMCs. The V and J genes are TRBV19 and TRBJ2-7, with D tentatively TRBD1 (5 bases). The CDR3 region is CASGRTRPYEQYF. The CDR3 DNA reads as TGTGCCAGTGGGCGGACACGTCCCTACGAGCAGTACTTC. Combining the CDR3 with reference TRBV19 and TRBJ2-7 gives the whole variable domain DGGITQSPKYLFRKEGQNVTLSCEQNLNHDAMYWYRQDPGQGLRLIYYSQIVNDFQKGDIAEGYSVSREKKESFPLTVTSAQKNPTAFYLCASGRTRPYEQYFGPGTRLTVT.